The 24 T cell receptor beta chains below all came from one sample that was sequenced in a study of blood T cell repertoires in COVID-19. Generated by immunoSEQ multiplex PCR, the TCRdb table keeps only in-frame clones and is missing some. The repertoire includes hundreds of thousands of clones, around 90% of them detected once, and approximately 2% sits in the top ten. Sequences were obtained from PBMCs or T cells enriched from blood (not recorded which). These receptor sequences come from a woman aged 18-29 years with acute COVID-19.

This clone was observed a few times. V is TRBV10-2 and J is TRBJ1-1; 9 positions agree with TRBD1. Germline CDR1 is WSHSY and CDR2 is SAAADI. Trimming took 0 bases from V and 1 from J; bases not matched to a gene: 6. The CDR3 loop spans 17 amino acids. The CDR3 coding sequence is TGCGCCAGCAGTGAGTCTACAGGGGGCGCATCGAACACTGAAGCTTTCTTT. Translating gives CASSESTGGASNTEAFF.

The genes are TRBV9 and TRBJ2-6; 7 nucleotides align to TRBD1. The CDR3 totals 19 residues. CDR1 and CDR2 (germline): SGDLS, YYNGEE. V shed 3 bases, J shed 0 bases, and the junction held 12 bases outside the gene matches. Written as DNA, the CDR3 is TGTGCCAGCAGCGGAGGAAGACAGGGCTCTCTCTCTGGGGCCAACGTCCTGACTTTC. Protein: CASSGGRQGSLSGANVLTF.

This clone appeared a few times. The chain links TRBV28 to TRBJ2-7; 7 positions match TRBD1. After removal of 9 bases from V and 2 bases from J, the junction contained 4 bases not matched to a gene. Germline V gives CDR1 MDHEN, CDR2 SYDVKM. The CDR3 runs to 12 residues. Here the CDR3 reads CASRDSTYEQYF. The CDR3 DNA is TGTGCCAGTAGGGACAGCACCTACGAGCAGTACTTC.

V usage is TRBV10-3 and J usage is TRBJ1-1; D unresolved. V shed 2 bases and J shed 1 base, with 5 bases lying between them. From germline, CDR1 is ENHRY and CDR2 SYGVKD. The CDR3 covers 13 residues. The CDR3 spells CAISEERNTEAFF. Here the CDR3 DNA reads TGTGCCATCAGTGAGGAGAGGAACACTGAAGCTTTCTTT.

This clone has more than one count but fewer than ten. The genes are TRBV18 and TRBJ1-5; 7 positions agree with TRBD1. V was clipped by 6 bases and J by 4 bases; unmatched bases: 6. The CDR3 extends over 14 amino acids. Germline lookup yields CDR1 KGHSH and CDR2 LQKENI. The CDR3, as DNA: TGTGCCAGCTCGCCCGAGACAGGGAATCAGCCCCAGCATTTT. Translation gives CASSPETGNQPQHF.

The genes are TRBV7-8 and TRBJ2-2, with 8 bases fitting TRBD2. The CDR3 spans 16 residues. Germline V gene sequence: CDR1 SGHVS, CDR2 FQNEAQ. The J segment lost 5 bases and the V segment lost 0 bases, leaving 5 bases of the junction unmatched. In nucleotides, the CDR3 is TGTGCCAGCAGCTTAGCGATAGGCGGGGGGACCGGGGAGCTGTTTTTT. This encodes CASSLAIGGGTGELFF. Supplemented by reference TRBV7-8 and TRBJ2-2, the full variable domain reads GAGVSQSPRYKVAKRGQDVALRCDPISGHVSLFWYQQALGQGPEFLTYFQNEAQLDKSGLPSDRFFAERPEGSVSTLKIQRTQQEDSAVYLCASSLAIGGGTGELFFGEGSRLTVL.

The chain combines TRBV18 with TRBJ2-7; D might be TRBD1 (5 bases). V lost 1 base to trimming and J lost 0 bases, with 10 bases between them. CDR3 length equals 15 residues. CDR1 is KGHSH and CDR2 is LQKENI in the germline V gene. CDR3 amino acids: CASSPQGRASYEQYF. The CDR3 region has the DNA TGTGCCAGCTCACCACAGGGCAGGGCCTCCTACGAGCAGTACTTC.

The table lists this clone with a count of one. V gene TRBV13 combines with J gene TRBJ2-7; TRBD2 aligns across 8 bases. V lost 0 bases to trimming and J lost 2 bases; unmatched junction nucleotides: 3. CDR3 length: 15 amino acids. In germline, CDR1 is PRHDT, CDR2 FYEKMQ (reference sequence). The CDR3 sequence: CASSLGAGATYEQYF. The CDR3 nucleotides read TGTGCCAGCAGCTTAGGAGCGGGGGCTACCTACGAGCAGTACTTC.

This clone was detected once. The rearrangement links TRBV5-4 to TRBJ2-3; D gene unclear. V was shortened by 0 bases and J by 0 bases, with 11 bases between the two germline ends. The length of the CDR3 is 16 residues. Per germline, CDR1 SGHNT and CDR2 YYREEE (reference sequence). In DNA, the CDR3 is TGTGCCAGCAGCTTGGCTGGTAGCAGAAGCACAGATACGCAGTATTTT. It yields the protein CASSLAGSRSTDTQYF. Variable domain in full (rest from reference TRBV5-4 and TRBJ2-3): ETGVTQSPTHLIKTRGQQVTLRCSSQSGHNTVSWYQQALGQGPQFIFQYYREEENGRGNFPPRFSGLQFPNYSSELNVNALELDDSALYLCASSLAGSRSTDTQYFGPGTRLTVL.

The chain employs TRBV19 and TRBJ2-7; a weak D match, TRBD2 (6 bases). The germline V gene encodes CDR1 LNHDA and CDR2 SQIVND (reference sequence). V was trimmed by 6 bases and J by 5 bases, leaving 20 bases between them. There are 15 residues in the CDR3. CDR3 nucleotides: TGTGCCAGTAGCGCGGGGACCCCGCCTCTGAACGAGCAGTACTTC. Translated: CASSAGTPPLNEQYF.

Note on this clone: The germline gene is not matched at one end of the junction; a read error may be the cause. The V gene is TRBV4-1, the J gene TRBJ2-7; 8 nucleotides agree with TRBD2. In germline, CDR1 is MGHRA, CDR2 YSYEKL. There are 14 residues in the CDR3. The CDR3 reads CASSQGNQPGGAFF. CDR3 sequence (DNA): TGCGCCAGCAGCCAAGGAAACCAACCGGGAGGGGCTTTCTTC.

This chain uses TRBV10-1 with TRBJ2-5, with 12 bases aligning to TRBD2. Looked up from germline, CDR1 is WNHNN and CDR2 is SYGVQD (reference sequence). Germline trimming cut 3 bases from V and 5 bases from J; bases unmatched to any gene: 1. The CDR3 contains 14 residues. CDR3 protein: CASSDGTSGETQYF. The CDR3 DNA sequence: TGCGCCAGCAGTGACGGGACTAGCGGGGAGACCCAGTACTTC.

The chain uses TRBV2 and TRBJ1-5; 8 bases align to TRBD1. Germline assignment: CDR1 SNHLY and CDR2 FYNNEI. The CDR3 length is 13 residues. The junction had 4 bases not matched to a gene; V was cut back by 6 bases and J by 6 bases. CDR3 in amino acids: CASSQGAGQPQHF. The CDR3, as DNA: TGTGCCAGCAGCCAGGGGGCCGGTCAGCCCCAGCATTTT.

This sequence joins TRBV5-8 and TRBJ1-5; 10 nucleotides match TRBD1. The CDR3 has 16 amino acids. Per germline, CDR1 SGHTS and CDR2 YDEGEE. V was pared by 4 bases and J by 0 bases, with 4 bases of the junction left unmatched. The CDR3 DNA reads TGTGCCAGCAGCACGGACAGGGGGTCTAGCAATCAGCCCCAGCATTTT. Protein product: CASSTDRGSSNQPQHF.

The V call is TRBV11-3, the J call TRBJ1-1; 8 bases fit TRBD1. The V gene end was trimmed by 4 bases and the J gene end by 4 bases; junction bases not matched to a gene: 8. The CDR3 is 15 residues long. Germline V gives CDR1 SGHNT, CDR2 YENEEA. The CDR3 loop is CASSSGQGETTEAFF. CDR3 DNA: TGTGCCAGCAGCTCTGGACAGGGAGAAACCACTGAAGCTTTCTTT.

The CDR3 spells CASSLSTANYGYTF. In DNA form, the CDR3 reads TGTGCCAGCAGCTTATCTACTGCTAACTATGGCTACACCTTC. This chain uses TRBV7-9 with TRBJ1-2; D remains unclear. The CDR3 has 14 amino acids. V lost 2 bases, J lost 0 bases, and 7 bases lay in between. The germline V gene encodes CDR1 SEHNR and CDR2 FQNEAQ (reference sequence).

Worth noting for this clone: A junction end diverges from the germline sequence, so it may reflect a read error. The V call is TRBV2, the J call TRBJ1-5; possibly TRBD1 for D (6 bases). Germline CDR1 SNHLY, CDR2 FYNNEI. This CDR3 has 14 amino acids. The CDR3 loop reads CASREGGVNQPQHF. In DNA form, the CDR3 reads TGTGCCAGCAGGGAAGGGGGGGTCAATCAGCCCCAGCATTTT.

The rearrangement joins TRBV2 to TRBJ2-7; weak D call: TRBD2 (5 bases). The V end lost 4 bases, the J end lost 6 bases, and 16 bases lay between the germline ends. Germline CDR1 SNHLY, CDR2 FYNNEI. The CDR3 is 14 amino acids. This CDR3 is CASSVKGVRAEQYF. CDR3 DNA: TGTGCCAGCAGTGTAAAGGGAGTACGGGCCGAGCAGTACTTC.

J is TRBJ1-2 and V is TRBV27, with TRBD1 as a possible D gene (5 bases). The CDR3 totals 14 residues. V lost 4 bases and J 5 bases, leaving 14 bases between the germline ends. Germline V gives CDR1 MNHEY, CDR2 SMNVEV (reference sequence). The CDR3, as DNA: TGTGCCAGCAGTTCCGACAGTAGCGGGTATGGCTACACCTTC. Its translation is CASSSDSSGYGYTF.

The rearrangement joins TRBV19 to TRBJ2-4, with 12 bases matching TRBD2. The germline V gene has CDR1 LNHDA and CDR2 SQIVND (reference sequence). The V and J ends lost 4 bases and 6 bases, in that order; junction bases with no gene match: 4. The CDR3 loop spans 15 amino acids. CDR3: CASSTLAGGPNIQYF. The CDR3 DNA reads TGTGCCAGTAGTACCCTAGCGGGGGGGCCAAACATTCAGTACTTC.

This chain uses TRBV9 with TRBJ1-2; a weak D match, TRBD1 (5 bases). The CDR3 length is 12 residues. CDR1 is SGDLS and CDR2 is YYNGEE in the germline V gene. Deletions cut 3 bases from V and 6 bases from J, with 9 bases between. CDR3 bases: TGTGCCAGCAGCGCCGCCAGGGATGGCTACACCTTC. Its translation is CASSAARDGYTF.

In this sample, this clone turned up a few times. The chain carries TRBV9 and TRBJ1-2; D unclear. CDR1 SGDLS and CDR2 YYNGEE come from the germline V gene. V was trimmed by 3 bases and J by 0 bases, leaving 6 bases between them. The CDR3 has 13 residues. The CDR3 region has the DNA TGTGCCAGCAGCGACAGTCCTAACTATGGCTACACCTTC. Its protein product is CASSDSPNYGYTF.

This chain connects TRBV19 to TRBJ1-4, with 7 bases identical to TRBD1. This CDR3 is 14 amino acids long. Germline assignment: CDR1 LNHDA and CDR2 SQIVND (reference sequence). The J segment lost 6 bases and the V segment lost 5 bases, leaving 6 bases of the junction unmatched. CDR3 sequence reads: CASSPAGGYEKLFF. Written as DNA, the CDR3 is TGTGCCAGTAGTCCGGCAGGGGGTTATGAAAAACTGTTTTTT.

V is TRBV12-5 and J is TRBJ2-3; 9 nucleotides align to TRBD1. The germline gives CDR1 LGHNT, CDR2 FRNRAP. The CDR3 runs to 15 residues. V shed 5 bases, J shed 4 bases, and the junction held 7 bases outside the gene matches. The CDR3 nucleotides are TGTGCTAGTGGTGAGGGACAGGGTCTTTCAGATACGCAGTATTTT. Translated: CASGEGQGLSDTQYF.